The table lists the clone carrying this TCR beta chain with a few counts. Its antigen remains unknown. The sample belongs to a study of cytomegalovirus exposure and HLA in healthy donors. Points from the study as a whole: A later analysis linked a missense variant in DCLRE1C to the trimming of TCR beta V and J genes.

Use of 60 Vbeta and 13 Jbeta primers characterized the PCR. Original analysis: Later analysis identified some 88 million unique TCR beta chains, about 10 million shared. Generated by immunoSEQ multiplex PCR, the TCRdb table keeps only in-frame clones and is missing some. V, J and clone size reflect that table, while D and trimming were determined from the DNA. This sample has 85,000 to 100,000 clones, with approximately 83% found just once. This CDR3 spans 17 amino acids. Trimming cost V 7 bases and J 6 bases; bases outside gene matches: 15. Germline V gives CDR1 SGHVS, CDR2 FQNEAQ. This clonotype originated in a female donor in good health and CMV-seropositive. The chain joins TRBV7-8 to TRBJ1-6, with 7 bases matching TRBD1. Sequences were obtained from PBMCs. The DNA for the CDR3 is TGTGCCAGCACCCATAGTCCCGAGACAGGGACTAATTCACCCCTCCACTTT. Translating gives CASTHSPETGTNSPLHF.